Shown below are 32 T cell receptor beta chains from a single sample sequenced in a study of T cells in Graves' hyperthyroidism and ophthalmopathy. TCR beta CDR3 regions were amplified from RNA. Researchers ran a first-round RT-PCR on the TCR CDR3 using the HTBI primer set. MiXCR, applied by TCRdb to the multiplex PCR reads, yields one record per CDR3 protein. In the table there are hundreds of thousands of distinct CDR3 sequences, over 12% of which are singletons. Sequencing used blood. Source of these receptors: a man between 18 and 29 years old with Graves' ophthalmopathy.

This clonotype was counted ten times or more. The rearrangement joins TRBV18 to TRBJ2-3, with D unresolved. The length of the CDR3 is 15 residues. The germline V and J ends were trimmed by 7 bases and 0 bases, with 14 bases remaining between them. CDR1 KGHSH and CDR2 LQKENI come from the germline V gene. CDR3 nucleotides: TGTGCCAGCTTTCCCGACTTGGAAAGCACAGATACGCAGTATTTT. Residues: CASFPDLESTDTQYF.

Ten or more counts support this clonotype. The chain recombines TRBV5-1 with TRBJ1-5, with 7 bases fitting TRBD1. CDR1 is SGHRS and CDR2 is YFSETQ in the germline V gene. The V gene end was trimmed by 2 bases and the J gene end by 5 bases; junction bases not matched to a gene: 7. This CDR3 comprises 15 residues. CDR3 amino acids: CASSFRDSRHQPQHF. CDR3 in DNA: TGCGCCAGCAGCTTCCGGGACAGTAGACATCAGCCCCAGCATTTT. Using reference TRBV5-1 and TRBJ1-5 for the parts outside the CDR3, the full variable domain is KAGVTQTPRYLIKTRGQQVTLSCSPISGHRSVSWYQQTPGQGLQFLFEYFSETQRNKGNFPGRFSGRQFSNSRSEMNVSTLELGDSALYLCASSFRDSRHQPQHFGDGTRLSIL.

The CDR3 DNA follows: TGTGCCATCCAGAAAGTGGGAGAGTATAGGGCTTTCTTT. The encoded protein is CAIQKVGEYRAFF. This sequence joins TRBV10-3 and TRBJ1-1; D call uncertain. Germline values: CDR1 ENHRY, CDR2 SYGVKD. Trimming removed 8 bases at V and 11 bases at J, with 21 bases between. The CDR3 runs to 13 residues.

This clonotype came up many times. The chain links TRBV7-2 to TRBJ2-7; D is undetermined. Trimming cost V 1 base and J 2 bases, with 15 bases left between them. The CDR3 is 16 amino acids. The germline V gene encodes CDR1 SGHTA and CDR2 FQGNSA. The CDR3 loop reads CASSLEGSVPTYEQYF. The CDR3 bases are TGTGCCAGCAGCTTAGAGGGCAGCGTACCTACCTACGAGCAGTACTTC.

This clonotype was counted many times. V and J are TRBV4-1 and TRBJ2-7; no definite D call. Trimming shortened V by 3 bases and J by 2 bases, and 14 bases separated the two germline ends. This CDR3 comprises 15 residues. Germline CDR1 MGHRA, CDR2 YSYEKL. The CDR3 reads CASSHSFAAAYEQYF. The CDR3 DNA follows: TGCGCCAGCAGCCACTCCTTTGCGGCAGCCTACGAGCAGTACTTC.

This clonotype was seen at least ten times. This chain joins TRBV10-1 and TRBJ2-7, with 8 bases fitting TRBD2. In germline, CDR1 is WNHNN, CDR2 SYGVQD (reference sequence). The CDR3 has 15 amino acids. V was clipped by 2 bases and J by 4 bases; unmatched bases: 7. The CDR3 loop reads CASSERTGGPYEQYF. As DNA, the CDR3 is TGCGCCAGCAGTGAGAGGACGGGAGGGCCATACGAGCAGTACTTC.

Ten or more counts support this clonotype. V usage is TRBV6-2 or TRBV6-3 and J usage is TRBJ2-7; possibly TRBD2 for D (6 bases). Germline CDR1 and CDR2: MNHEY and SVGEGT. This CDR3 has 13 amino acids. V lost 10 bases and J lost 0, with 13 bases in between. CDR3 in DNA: TGTGCCATCAAGACTAGTCCCTCCTACGAGCAGTACTTC. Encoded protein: CAIKTSPSYEQYF.

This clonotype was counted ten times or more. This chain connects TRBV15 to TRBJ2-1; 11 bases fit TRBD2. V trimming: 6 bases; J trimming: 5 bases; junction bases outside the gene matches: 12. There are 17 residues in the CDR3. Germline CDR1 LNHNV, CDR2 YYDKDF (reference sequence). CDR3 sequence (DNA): TGTGCCACCAGGATTGGTTTCGGGACTAGCGGACACAATGAGCAGTTCTTC. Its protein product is CATRIGFGTSGHNEQFF.

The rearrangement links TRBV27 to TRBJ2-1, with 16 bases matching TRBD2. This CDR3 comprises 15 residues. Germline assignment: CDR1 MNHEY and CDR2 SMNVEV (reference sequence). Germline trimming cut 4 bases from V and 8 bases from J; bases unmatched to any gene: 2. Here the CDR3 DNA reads TGTGCCAGCAGTTCCGGGACTAGCGGGGGGGATGAGCAGTTCTTC. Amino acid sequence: CASSSGTSGGDEQFF.

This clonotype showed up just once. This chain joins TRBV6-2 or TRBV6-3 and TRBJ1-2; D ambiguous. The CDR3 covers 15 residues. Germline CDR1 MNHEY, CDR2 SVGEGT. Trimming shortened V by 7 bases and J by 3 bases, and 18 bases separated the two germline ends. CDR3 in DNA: TGTGCCAGCACTTCAACTTACGGGCGCGACTATGGCTACACCTTC. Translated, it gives CASTSTYGRDYGYTF.

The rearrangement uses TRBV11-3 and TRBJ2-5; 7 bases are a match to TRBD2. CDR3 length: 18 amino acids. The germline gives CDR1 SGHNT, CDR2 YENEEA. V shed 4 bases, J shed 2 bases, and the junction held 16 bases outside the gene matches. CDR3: CASSSTSGDPARQETQYF. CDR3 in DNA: TGTGCCAGCAGCTCGACGAGCGGGGACCCAGCGAGGCAAGAGACCCAGTACTTC.

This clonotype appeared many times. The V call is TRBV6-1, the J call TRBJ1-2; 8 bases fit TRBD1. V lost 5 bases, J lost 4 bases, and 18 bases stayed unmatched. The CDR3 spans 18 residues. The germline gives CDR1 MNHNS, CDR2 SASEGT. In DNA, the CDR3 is TGTGCCAGCAGTTCCCCTGGACAGGGAGGGAGGCCTGGCTATGGCTACACCTTC. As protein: CASSSPGQGGRPGYGYTF.

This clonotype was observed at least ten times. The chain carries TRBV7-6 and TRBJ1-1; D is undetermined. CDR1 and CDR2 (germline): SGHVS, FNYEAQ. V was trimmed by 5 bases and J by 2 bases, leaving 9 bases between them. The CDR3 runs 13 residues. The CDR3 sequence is CASSADLNTEAFF. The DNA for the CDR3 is TGTGCCAGCAGCGCCGACCTCAACACTGAAGCTTTCTTT. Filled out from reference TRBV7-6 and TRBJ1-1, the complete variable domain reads GAGVSQSPRYKVTKRGQDVALRCDPISGHVSLYWYRQALGQGPEFLTYFNYEAQQDKSGLPNDRFSAERPEGSISTLTIQRTEQRDSAMYRCASSADLNTEAFFGQGTRLTVV.

In nucleotides, the CDR3 is TGTGCCACCCAGGGGGGGGAGCGGTCGGGTGAGCAGTTCTTC. Its protein product is CATQGGERSGEQFF. V usage is TRBV19 and J usage is TRBJ2-1; TRBD1 or TRBD2 may be the D gene (7 bases each). V lost 10 bases to trimming and J lost 9 bases, with 22 bases between them. Germline loops: CDR1 LNHDA, CDR2 SQIVND (reference sequence). There are 14 residues in the CDR3.

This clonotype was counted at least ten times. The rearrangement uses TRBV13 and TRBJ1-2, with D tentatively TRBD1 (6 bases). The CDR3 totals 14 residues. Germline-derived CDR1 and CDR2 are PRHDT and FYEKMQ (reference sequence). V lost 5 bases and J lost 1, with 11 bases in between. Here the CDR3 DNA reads TGTGCCAGCAGCGACAGGAGCCTTAACTATGGCTACACCTTC. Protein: CASSDRSLNYGYTF.

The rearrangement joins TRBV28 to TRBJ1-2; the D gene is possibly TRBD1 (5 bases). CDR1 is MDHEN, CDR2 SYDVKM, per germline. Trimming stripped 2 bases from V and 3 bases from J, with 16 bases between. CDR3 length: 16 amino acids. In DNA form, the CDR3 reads TGTGCCAGCAGTTTAACGTATGCCGGGGCCTACTATGGCTACACCTTC. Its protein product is CASSLTYAGAYYGYTF.

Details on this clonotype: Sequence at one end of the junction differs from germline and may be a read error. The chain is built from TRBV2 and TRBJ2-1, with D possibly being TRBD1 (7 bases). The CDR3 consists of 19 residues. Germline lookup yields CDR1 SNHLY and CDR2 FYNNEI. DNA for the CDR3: TGTGCCAGCAGTGGGGTCCCGAGGGCAGGGGGGCCTCTCCACAATGAGCGGTTCTTC. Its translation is CASSGVPRAGGPLHNERFF.

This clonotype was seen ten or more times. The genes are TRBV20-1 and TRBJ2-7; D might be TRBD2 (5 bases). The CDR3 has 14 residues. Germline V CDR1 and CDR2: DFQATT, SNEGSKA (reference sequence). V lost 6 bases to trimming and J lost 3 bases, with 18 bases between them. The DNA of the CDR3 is TGCAGTGCGCAAAGGGAAATGAGGGACTACGAGCAGTACTTC. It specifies CSAQREMRDYEQYF.

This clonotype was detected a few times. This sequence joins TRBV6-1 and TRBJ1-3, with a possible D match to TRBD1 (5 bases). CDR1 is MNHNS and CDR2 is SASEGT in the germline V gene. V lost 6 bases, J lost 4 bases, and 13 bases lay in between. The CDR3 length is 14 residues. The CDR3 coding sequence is TGTGCCAGCAGCCTTTGGCAGGGCGGAAACACCATATATTTT. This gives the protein CASSLWQGGNTIYF.

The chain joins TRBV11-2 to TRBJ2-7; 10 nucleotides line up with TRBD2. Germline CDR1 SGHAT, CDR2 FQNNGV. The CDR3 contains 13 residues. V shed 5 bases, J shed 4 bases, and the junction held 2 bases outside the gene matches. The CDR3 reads CASSGSGGYEQYF. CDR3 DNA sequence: TGTGCCAGCAGCGGTAGCGGGGGGTACGAGCAGTACTTC.

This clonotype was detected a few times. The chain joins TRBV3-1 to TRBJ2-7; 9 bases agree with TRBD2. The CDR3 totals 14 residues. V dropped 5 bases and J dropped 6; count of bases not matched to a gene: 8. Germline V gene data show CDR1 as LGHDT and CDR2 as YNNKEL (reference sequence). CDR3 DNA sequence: TGTGCCAGCAGCAAAGTAGCGGGGGCGGCCGAGCAGTACTTC. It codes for CASSKVAGAAEQYF.

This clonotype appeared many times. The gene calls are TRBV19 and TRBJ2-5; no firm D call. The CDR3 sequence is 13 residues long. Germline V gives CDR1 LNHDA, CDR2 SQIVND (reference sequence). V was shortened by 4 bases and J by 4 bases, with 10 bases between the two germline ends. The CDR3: CASSRWRTETQYF. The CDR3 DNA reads TGTGCCAGTAGTAGGTGGCGGACAGAGACCCAGTACTTC.

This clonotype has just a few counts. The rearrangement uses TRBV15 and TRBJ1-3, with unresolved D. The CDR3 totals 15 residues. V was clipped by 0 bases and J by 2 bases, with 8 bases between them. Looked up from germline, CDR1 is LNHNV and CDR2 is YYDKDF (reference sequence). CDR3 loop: CATSRDPSAGNTIYF. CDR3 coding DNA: TGTGCCACCAGCAGAGATCCTAGTGCTGGAAACACCATATATTTT.

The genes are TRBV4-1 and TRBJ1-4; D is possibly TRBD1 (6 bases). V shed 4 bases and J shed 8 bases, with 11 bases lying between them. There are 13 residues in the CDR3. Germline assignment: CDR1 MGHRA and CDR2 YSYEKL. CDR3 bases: TGCGCCAGCAGCCTCCGGACAGAGGAAAAACTGTTTTTT. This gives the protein CASSLRTEEKLFF.

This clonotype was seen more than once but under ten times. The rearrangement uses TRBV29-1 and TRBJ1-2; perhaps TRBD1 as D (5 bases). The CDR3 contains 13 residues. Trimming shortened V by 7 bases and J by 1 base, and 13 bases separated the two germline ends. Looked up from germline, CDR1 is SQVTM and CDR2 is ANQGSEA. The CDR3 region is CSAPHGGNYGYTF. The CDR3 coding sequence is TGCAGCGCCCCGCATGGGGGTAACTATGGCTACACCTTC.

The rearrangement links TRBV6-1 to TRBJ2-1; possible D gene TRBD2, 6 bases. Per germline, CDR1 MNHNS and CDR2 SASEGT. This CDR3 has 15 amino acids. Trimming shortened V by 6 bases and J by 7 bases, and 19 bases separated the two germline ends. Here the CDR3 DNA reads TGTGCCAGCAGGCGGGACTTTCCCCTGGGGAATGAGCAGTTCTTC. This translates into CASRRDFPLGNEQFF.

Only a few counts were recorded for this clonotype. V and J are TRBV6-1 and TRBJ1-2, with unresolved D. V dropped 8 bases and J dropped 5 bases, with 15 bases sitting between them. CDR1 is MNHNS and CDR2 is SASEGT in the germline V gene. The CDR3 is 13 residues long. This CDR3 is CASGERANYGYTF. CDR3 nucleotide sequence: TGTGCCAGCGGCGAACGGGCAAATTATGGCTACACCTTC.

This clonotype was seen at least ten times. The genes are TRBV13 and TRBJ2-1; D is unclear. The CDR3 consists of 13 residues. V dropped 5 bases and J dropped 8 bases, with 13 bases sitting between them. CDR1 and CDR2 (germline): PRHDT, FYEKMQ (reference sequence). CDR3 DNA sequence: TGTGCCAGCAGCGAGCCGCCTAGACATGAGCAGTTCTTC. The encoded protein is CASSEPPRHEQFF.

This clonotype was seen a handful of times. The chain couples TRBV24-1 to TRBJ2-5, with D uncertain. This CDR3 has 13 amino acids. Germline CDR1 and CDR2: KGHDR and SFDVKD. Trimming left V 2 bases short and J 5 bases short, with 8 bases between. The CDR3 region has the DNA TGTGCCACCAGTGATTCCGCCCGGGAGACCCAGTACTTC. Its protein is CATSDSARETQYF.

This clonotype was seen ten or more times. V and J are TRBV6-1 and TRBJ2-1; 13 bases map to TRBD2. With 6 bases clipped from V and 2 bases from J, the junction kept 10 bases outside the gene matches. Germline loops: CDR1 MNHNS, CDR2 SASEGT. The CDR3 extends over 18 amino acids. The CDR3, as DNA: TGTGCCAGCAGAGCTTTCCCGGGACTAGCGGGGCCCTACAATGAGCAGTTCTTC. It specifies CASRAFPGLAGPYNEQFF.

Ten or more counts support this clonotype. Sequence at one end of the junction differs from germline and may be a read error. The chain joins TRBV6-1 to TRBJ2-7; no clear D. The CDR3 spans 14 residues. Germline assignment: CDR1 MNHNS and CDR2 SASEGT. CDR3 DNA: TGTGCCAGCAGGGAAGAAATAGGCTCCTACGAGCAGTACTTC. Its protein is CASREEIGSYEQYF.

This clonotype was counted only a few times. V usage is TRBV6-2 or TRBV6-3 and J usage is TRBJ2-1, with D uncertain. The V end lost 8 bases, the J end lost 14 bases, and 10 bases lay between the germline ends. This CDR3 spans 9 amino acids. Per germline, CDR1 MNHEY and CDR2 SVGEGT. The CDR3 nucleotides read TGTGCCAGCTACACGCCTGAGTTCTTC. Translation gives CASYTPEFF.